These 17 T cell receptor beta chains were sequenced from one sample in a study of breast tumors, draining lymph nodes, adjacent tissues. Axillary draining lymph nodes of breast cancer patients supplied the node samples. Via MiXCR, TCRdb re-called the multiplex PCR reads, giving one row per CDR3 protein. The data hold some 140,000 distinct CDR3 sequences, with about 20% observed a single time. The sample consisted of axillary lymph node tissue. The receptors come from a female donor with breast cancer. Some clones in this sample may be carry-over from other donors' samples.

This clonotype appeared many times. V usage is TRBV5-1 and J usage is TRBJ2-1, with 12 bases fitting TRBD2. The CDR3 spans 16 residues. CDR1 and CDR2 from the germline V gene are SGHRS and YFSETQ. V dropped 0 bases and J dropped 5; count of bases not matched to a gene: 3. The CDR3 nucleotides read TGCGCCAGCAGCTTGGAAGGACTAGCGGGGCACAATGAGCAGTTCTTC. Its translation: CASSLEGLAGHNEQFF.

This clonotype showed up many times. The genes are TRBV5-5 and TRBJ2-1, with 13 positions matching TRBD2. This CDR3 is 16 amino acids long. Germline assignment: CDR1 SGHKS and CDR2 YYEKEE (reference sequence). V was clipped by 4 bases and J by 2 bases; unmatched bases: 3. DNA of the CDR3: TGTGCCAGCAGCATAGGGACTAGCGGGACCTACAATGAGCAGTTCTTC. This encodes CASSIGTSGTYNEQFF.

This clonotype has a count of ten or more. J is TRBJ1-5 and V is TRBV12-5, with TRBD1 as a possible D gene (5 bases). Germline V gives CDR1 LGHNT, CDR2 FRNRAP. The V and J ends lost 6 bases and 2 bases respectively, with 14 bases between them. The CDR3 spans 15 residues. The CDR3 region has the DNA TGTGCTAGTGGCCAAGCGACAGTACGCAATCAGCCCCAGCATTTT. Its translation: CASGQATVRNQPQHF. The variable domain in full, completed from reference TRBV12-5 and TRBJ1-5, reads DARVTQTPRHKVTEMGQEVTMRCQPILGHNTVFWYRQTMMQGLELLAYFRNRAPLDDSGMPKDRFSAEMPDATLATLKIQPSEPRDSAVYFCASGQATVRNQPQHFGDGTRLSIL.

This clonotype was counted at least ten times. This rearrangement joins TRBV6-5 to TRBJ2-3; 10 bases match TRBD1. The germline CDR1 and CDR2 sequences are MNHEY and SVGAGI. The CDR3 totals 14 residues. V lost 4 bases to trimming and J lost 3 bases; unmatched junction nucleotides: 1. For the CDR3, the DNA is TGTGCCAGCAGTTCGGGACAGGGGACAGATACGCAGTATTTT. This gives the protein CASSSGQGTDTQYF.

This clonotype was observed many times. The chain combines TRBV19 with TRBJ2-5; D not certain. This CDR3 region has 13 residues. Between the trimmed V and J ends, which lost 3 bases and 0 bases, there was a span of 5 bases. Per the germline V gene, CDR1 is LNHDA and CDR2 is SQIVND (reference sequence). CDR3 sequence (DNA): TGTGCCAGTAGTATCCAGGACCAAGAGACCCAGTACTTC. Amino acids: CASSIQDQETQYF.

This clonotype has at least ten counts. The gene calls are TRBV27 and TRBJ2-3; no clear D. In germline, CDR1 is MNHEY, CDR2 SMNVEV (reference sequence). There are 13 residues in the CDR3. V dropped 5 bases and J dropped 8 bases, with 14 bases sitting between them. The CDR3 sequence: CASSPDVRSTQYF. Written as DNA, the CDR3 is TGTGCCAGCAGTCCCGACGTCCGGTCTACGCAGTATTTT.

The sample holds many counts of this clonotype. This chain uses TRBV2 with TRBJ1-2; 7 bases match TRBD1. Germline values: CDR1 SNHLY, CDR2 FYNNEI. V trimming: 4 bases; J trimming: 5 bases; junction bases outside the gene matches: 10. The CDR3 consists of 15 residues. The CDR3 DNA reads TGTGCCAGCAGTGTCACCGAGGGGGCAGGGTATGGCTACACCTTC. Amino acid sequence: CASSVTEGAGYGYTF.

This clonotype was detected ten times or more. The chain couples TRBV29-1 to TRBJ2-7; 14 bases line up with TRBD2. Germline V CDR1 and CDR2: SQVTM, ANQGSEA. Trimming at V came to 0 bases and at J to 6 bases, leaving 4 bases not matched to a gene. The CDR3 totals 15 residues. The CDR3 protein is CSVEDGTSGSFEQYF. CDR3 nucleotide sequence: TGCAGCGTTGAAGATGGGACTAGCGGGAGTTTCGAGCAGTACTTC.

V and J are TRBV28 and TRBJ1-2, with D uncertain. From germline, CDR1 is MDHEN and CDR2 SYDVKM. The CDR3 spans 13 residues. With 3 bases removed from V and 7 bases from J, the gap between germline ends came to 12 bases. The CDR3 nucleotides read TGTGCCAGCAGTTTTCCGACACTCGGTGGCTACACCTTC. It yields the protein CASSFPTLGGYTF.

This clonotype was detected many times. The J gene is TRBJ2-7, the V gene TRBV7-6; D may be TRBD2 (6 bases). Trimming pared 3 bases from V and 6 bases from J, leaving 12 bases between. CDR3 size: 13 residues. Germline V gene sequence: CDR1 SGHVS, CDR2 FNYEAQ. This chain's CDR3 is CASSFAGGTEQYF. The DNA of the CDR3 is TGTGCCAGCAGCTTCGCTGGGGGGACCGAGCAGTACTTC.

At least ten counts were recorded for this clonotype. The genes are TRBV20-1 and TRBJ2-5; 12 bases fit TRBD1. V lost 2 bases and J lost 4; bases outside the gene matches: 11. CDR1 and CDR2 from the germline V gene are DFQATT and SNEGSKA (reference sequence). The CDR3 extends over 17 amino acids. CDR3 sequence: CSARTGFGTGGAETQYF. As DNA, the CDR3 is TGCAGTGCTAGAACGGGTTTTGGGACAGGGGGCGCAGAGACCCAGTACTTC.

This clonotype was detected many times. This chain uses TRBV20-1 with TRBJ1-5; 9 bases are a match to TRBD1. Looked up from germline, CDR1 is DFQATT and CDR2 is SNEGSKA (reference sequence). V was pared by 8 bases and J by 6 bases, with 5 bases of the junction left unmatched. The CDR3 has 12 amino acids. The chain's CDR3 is CSSQGASQPQHF. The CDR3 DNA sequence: TGCAGTTCACAGGGGGCGAGTCAGCCCCAGCATTTT.

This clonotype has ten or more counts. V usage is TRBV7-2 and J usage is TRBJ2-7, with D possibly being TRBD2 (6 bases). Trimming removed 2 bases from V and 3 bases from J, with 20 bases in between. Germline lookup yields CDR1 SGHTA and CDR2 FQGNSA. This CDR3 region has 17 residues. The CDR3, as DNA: TGTGCCAGCAGCTTAAAGGGTTCGGGGCTAGCGATCTACGAGCAGTACTTC. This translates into CASSLKGSGLAIYEQYF.

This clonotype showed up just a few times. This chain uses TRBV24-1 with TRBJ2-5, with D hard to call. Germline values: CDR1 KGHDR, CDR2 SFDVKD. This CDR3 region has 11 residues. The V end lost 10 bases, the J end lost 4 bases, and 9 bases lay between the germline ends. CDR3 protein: CATAGGETQYF. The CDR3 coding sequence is TGTGCCACAGCCGGCGGAGAGACCCAGTACTTC.

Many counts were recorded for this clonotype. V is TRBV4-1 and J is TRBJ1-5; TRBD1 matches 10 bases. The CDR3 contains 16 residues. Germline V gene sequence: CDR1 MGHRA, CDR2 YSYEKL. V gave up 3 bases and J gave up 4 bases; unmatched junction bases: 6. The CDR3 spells CASSQPRTGGNQPQHF. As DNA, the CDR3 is TGCGCCAGCAGCCAGCCTAGGACAGGGGGAAATCAGCCCCAGCATTTT.

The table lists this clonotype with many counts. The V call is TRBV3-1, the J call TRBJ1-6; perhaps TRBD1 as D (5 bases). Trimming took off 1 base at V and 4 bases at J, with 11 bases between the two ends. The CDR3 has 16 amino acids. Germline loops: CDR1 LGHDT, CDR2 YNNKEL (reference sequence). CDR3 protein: CASSQGRQIYNSPLHF. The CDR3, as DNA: TGTGCCAGCAGCCAAGGGAGACAGATTTATAATTCACCCCTCCACTTT. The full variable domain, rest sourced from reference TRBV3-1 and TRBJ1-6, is DTAVSQTPKYLVTQMGNDKSIKCEQNLGHDTMYWYKQDSKKFLKIMFSYNNKELIINETVPNRFSPKSPDKAHLNLHINSLELGDSAVYFCASSQGRQIYNSPLHFGNGTRLTVT.

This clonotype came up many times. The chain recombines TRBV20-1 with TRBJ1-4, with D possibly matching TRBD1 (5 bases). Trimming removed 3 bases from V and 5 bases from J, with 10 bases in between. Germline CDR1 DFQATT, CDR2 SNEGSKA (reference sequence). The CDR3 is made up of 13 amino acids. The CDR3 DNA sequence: TGCAGTGCTAGTCCGGGGGTGAATGAAAAACTGTTTTTT. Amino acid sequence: CSASPGVNEKLFF.